The T cell receptor (beta chain) under discussion was sequenced for a study of blood T cell repertoires in COVID-19. J was trimmed by 8 bases and V by 8 bases; bases with no gene match: 12. The CDR3 consists of 14 residues. Germline V gives CDR1 MNHEY, CDR2 SVGAGI. Assay used: immunoSEQ multiplex PCR; TCRdb lists only in-frame clones, some missing. The sample has about 250,000 clones, 70% to 85% seen once. The chain uses TRBV6-5 and TRBJ1-2; 9 bases are shared with TRBD1. The TCR was taken from a woman of 80 years or more with acute or convalescent COVID-19. Sample: peripheral blood. The CDR3 DNA reads TGTGCCAGCGGCGGGACAGGGAGAGCGCAAGGCTACACCTTC. Its protein is CASGGTGRAQGYTF.